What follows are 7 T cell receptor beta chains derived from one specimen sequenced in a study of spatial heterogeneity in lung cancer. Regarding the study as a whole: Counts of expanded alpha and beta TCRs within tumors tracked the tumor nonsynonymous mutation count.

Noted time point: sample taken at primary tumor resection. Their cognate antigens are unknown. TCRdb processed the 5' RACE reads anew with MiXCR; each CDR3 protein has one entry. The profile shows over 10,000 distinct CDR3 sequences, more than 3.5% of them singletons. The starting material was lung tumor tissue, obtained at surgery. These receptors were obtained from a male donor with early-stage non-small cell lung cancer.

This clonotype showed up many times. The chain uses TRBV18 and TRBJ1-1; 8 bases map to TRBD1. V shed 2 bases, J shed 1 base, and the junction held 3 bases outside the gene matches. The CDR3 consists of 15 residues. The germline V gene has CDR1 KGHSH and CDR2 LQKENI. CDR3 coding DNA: TGTGCCAGCTCACCAGAAGACAGGGGGAACACTGAAGCTTTCTTT. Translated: CASSPEDRGNTEAFF.

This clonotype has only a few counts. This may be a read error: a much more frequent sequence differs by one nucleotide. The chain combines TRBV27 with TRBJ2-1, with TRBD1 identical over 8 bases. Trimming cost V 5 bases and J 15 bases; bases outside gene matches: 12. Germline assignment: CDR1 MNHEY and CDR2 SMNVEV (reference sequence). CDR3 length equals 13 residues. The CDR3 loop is CASSLKGTGRGFF. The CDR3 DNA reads TGTGCCAGCAGTCTCAAGGGGACAGGCCGCGGGTTCTTC.

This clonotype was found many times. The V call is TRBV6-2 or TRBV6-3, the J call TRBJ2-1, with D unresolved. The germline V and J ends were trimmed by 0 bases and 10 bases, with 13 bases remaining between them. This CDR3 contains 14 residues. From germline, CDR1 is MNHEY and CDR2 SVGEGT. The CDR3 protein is CASSYSSRSNEQFF. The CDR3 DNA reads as TGTGCCAGCAGTTACTCGAGTAGGTCGAACGAGCAGTTCTTC.

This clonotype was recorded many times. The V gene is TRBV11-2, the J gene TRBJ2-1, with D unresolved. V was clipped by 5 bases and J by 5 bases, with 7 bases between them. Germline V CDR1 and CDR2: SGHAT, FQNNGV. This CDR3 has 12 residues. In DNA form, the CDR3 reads TGTGCCAGCAGCGCCTATGACAATGAGCAGTTCTTC. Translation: CASSAYDNEQFF. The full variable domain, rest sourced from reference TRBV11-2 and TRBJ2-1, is EAGVAQSPRYKIIEKRQSVAFWCNPISGHATLYWYQQILGQGPKLLIQFQNNGVVDDSQLPKDRFSAERLKGVDSTLKIQPAKLEDSAVYLCASSAYDNEQFFGPGTRLTVL.

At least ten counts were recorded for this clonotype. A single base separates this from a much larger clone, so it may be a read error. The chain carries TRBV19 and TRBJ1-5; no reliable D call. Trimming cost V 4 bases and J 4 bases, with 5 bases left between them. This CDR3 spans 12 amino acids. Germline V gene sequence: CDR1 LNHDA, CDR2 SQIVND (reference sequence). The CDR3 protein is CASSSWNQPQHF. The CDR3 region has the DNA TGTGCCAGTAGTAGTTGGAATCAGCCCCAGCATTTT.

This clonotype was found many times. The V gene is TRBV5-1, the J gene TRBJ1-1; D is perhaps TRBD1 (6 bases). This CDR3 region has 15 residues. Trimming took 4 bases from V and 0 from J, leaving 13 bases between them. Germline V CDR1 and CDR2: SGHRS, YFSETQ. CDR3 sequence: CASSPTGHLNTEAFF. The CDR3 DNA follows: TGCGCCAGCAGCCCAACGGGACACCTGAACACTGAAGCTTTCTTT.

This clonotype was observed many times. In DNA form, the CDR3 reads TGTGCCAGCAGGCGACAGGGTTCCTACAATGAGCAGTTCTTC. Its translation: CASRRQGSYNEQFF. The J gene is TRBJ2-1, the V gene TRBV6-5; 7 positions agree with TRBD1. Germline V CDR1 and CDR2: MNHEY, SVGAGI. The junction had 3 bases not matched to a gene; V was cut back by 6 bases and J by 1 base. The length of the CDR3 is 14 residues.